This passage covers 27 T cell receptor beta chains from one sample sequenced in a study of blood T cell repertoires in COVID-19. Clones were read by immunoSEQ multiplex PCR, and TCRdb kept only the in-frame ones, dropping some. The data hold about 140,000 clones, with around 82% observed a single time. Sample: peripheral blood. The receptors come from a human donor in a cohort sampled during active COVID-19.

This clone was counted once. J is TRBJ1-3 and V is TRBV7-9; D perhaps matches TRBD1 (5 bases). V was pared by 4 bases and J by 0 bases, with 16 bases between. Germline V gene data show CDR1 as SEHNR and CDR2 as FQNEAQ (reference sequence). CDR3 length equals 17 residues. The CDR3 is CASSSASGGSSGNTIYF. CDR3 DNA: TGTGCCAGCAGCTCGGCGAGCGGGGGTAGCTCTGGAAACACCATATATTTT.

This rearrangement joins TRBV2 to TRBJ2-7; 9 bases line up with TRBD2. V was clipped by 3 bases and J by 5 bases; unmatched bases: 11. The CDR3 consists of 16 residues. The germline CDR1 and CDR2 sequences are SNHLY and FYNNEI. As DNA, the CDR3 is TGTGCCAGCAGTGATCGTCTAGCGGGGACCGTCGACGAGCAGTACTTC. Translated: CASSDRLAGTVDEQYF.

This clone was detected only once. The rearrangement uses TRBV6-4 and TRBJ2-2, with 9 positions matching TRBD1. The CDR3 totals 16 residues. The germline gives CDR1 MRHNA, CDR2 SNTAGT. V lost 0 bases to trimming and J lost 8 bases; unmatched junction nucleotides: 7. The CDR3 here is CASSDSWTGELGELFF. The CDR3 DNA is TGTGCCAGCAGTGACTCCTGGACAGGGGAATTAGGGGAGCTGTTTTTT.

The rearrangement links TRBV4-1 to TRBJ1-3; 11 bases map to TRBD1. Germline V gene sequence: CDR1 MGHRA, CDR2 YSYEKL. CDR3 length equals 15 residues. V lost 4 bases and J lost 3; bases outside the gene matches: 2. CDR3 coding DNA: TGCGCCAGCAGCCCGGGACAGGGGGGTGGAAACACCATATATTTT. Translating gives CASSPGQGGGNTIYF.

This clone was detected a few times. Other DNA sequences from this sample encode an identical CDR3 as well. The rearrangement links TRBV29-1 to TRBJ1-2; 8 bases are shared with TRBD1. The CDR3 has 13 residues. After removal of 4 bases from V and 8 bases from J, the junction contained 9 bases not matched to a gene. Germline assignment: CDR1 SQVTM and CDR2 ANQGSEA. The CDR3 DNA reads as TGCAGCGTTGTGGGCCAGGGGGCTTGGGGCTACACCTTC. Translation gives CSVVGQGAWGYTF.

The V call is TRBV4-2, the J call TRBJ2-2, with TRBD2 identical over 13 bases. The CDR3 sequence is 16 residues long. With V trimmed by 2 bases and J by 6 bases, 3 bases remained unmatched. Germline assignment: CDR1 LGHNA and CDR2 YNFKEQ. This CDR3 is CASSQRLAGGSGELFF. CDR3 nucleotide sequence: TGTGCCAGCAGCCAACGACTAGCGGGGGGCTCCGGGGAGCTGTTTTTT.

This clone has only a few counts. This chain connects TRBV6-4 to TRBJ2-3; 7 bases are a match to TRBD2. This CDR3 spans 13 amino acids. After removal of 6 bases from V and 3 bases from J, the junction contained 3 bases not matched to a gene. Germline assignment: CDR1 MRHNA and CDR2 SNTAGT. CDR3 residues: CASSSGGTDTQYF. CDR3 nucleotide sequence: TGTGCCAGCAGCTCGGGGGGAACAGATACGCAGTATTTT.

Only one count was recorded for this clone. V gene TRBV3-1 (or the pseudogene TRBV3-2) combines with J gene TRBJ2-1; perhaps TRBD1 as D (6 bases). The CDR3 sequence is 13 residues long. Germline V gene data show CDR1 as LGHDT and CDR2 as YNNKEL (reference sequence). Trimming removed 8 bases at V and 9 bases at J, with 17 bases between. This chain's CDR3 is CASEQTDSGEQFF. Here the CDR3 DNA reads TGTGCCAGCGAACAAACGGACAGTGGTGAGCAGTTCTTC.

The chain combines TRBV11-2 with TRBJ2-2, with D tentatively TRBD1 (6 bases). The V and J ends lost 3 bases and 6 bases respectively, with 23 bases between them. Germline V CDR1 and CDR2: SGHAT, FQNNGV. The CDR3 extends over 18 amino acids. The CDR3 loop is CASSLGRRSQTGSGELFF. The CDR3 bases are TGTGCCAGCAGCTTGGGCCGACGGAGCCAGACAGGATCCGGGGAGCTGTTTTTT.

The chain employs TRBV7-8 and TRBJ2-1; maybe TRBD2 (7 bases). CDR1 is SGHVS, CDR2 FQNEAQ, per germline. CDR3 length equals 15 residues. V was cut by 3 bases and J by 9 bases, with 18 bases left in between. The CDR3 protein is CASSFLEGGRGEQFF. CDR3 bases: TGTGCCAGCAGCTTCCTCGAGGGGGGGCGAGGTGAGCAGTTCTTC.

This CDR3 is CASSIENRAGVRAFF. The CDR3 nucleotides are TGTGCCAGTAGTATAGAGAACAGGGCGGGAGTTCGAGCTTTCTTT. The V call is TRBV19, the J call TRBJ1-1; D possibly corresponds to TRBD1 (6 bases). V was shortened by 0 bases and J by 10 bases, with 18 bases between the two germline ends. Germline V gene lookup returns CDR1 LNHDA and CDR2 SQIVND (reference sequence). The CDR3 contains 15 residues.

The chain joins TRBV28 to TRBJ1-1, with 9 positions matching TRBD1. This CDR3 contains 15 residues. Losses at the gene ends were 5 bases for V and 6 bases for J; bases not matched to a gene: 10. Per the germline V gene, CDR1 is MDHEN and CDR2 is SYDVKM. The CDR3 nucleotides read TGTGCCAGCAGTGGGCTAGGACAGGGGAAGCCTGAAGCTTTCTTT. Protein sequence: CASSGLGQGKPEAFF.

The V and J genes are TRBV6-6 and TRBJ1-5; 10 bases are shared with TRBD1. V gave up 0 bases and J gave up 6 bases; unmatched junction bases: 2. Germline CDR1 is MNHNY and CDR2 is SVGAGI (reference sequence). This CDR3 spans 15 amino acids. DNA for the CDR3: TGTGCCAGCAGTTACTCTGGGGACAGGGGTCAGCCCCAGCATTTT. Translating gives CASSYSGDRGQPQHF.

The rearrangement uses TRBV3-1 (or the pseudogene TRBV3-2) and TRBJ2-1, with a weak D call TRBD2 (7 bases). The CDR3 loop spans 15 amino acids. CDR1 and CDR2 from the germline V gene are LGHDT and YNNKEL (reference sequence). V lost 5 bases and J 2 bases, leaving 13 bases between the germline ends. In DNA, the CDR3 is TGTGCCAGCAGCATAAGGGGGGGTACCTACAATGAGCAGTTCTTC. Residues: CASSIRGGTYNEQFF.

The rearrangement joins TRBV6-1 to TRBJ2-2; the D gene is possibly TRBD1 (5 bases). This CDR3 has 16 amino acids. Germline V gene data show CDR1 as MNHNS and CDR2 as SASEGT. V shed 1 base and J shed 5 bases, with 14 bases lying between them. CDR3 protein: CASSEEGPGITGELFF. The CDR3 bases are TGTGCCAGCAGTGAAGAAGGGCCAGGGATTACCGGGGAGCTGTTTTTT.

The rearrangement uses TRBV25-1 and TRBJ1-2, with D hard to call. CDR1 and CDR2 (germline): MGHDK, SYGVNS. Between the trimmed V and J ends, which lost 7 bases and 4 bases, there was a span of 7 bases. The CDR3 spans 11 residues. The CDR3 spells CASTRGYGYTF. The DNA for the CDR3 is TGTGCCAGCACCCGAGGCTATGGCTACACCTTC.

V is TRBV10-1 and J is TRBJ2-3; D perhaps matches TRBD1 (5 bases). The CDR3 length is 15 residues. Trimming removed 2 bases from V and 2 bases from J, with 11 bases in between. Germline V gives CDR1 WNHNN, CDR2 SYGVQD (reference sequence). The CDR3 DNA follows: TGCGCCAGCAGTGAGGCGGCAGGGCCCACAGATACGCAGTATTTT. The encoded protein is CASSEAAGPTDTQYF.

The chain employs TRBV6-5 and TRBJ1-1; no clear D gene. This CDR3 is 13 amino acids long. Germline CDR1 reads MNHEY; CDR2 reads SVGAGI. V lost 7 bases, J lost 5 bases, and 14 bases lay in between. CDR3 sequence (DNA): TGTGCCAGCACCCGAGAGAGTTGGACTGAAGCTTTCTTT. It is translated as CASTRESWTEAFF.

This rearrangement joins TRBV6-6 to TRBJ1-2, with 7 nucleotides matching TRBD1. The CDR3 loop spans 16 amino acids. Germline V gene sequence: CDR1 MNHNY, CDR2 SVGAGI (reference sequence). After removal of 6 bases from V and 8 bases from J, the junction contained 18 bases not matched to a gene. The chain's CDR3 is CASSVRTGGSLQGYTF. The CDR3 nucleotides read TGTGCCAGCAGCGTAAGGACAGGAGGCTCCCTCCAAGGCTACACCTTC.

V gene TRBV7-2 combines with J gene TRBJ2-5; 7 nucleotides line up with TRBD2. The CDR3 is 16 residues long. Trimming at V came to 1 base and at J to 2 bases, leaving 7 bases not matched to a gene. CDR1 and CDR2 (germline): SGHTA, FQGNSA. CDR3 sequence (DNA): TGTGCCAGCAGCTTAGGGACTAGTCCCCGACAAGAGACCCAGTACTTC. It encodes CASSLGTSPRQETQYF.

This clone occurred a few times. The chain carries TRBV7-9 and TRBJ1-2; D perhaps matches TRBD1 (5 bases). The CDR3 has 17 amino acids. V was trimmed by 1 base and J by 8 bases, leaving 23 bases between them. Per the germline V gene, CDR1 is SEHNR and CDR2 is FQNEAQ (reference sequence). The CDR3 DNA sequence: TGTGCCAGCAGCTTAGAAGGTACCAGGGCAACGCTGTACGGCTACACCTTC. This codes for CASSLEGTRATLYGYTF. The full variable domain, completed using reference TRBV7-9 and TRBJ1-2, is DTGVSQNPRHKITKRGQNVTFRCDPISEHNRLYWYRQTLGQGPEFLTYFQNEAQLEKSRLLSDRFSAERPKGSFSTLEIQRTEQGDSAMYLCASSLEGTRATLYGYTFGSGTRLTVV.

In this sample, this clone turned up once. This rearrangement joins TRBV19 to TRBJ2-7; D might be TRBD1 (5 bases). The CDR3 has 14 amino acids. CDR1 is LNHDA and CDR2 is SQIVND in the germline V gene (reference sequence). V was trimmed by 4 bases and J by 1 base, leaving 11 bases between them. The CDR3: CASSTPGNSYEQYF. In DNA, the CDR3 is TGTGCCAGTAGTACCCCAGGGAATTCCTACGAGCAGTACTTC.

The chain's CDR3 is CASSYGGTSGNTIYF. The CDR3 nucleotides are TGTGCCAGCAGTTACGGCGGCACCTCTGGAAACACCATATATTTT. The chain has TRBV6-5 and TRBJ1-3; no clear D. V was shortened by 2 bases and J by 0 bases, with 8 bases between the two germline ends. This CDR3 spans 15 amino acids. CDR1 and CDR2 (germline): MNHEY, SVGAGI.

The CDR3 sequence: CASSQVGLYGYTF. In DNA form, the CDR3 reads TGTGCCAGCAGCCAAGTGGGGCTGTATGGCTACACCTTC. This sequence joins TRBV4-2 and TRBJ1-2; TRBD1 is a possible D gene (5 bases). Trimming shortened V by 1 base and J by 5 bases, and 8 bases separated the two germline ends. CDR3 size: 13 residues. CDR1 and CDR2 (germline): LGHNA, YNFKEQ.

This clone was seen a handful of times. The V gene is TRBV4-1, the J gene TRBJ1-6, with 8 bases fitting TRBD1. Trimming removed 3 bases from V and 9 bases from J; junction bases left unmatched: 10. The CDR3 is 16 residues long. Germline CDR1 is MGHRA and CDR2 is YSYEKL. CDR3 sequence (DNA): TGCGCCAGCAGCCAGTACTCCCAGGGGGCTGCTTCACCCCTCCACTTT. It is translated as CASSQYSQGAASPLHF.

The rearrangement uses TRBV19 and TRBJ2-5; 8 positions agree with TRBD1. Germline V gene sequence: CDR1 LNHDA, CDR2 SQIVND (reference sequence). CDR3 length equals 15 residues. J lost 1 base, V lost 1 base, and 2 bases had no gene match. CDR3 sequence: CASSIGDRTQETQYF. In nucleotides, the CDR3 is TGTGCCAGTAGTATAGGGGACAGGACCCAAGAGACCCAGTACTTC. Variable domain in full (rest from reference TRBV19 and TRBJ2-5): DGGITQSPKYLFRKEGQNVTLSCEQNLNHDAMYWYRQDPGQGLRLIYYSQIVNDFQKGDIAEGYSVSREKKESFPLTVTSAQKNPTAFYLCASSIGDRTQETQYFGPGTRLLVL.

The CDR3 here is CATTGEINSPLHF. The DNA of the CDR3 is TGCGCCACGACAGGGGAAATCAATTCACCCCTCCACTTT. This rearrangement joins TRBV10-2 to TRBJ1-6; 8 bases are a match to TRBD1. Unmatched junction bases numbered 6, after V lost 10 bases and J lost 7 bases. CDR3 size: 13 residues. CDR1 is WSHSY, CDR2 SAAADI, per germline.